The entry below gives a single T cell receptor beta chain sequence along with its context. Its antigen is undetermined. These data come from a study of T cell clones after liver transplantation. Study context: HCV positivity affected three of eight recipients; the rest lacked autoimmune or viral indications. Samples came pre-transplant, pre-randomization before withdrawal, and post-randomization after withdrawal ended.

Germline assignment: CDR1 SGHDN and CDR2 FVKESK. With 4 bases clipped from V and 7 bases from J, the junction kept 6 bases outside the gene matches. The CDR3 sequence is 13 residues long. The study, taken as a whole, reports: Post-transplant time points were not standardized, so conclusions are preliminary.

Produced via immunoSEQ multiplex PCR; TCRdb's table is partial and in-frame only. The data show about 72,000 clones, roughly nine tenths seen once. The chain has TRBV14 and TRBJ2-7, with 8 positions matching TRBD2. This TCR was sampled from a human donor who received a liver transplant. The sample consisted of CD4+ T cells from blood, taken before liver transplant. The CDR3 nucleotides read TGTGCCAGCAGCCGGGCTCAGCGGGGGGAGCAGTACTTC. The encoded protein is CASSRAQRGEQYF.